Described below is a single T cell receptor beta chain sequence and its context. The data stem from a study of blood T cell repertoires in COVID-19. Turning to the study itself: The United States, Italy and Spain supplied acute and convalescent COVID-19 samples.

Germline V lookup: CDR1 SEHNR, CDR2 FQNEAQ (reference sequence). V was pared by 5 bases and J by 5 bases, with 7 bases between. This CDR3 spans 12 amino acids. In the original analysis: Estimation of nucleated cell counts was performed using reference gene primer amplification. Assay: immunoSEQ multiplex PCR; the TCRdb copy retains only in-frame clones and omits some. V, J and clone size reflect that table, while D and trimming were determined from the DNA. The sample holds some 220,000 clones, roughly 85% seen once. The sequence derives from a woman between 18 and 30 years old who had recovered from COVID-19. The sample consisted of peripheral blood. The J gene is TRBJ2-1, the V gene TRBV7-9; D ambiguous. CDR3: CASSPPHNEQFF. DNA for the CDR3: TGTGCCAGCAGCCCCCCTCACAATGAGCAGTTCTTC.